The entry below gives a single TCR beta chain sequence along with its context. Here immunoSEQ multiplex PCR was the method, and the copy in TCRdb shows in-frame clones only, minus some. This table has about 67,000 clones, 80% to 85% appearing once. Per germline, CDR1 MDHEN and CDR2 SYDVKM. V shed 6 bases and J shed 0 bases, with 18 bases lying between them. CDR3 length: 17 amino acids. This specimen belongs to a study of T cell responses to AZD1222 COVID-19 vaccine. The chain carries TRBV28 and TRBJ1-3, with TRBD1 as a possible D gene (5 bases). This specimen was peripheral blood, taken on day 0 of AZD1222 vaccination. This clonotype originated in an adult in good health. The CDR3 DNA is TGTGCCAGCAGGGGGGACTTCGGGGGAAGCTCTGGAAACACCATATATTTT. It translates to CASRGDFGGSSGNTIYF. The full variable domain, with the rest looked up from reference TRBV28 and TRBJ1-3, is DVKVTQSSRYLVKRTGEKVFLECVQDMDHENMFWYRQDPGLGLRLIYFSYDVKMKEKGDIPEGYSVSREKKERFSLILESASTNQTSMYLCASRGDFGGSSGNTIYFGEGSWLTVV.